This T cell receptor (beta chain) was recovered during a study of response to subunit inactivated influenza vaccine. Study-wide findings and caveats: Authors suggested each seasonal flu vaccination may recruit only limited numbers of new T cells.

MiXCR, run by TCRdb on the RT-PCR reads, gives a single entry per CDR3 protein. The sample contains 500,000 to 600,000 distinct CDR3 sequences, approximately 12% of which appear only once. Concerning this clonotype: Its matching antigen is unknown.

Between the trimmed V and J ends, which lost 3 bases and 2 bases, there was a span of 7 bases. This CDR3 has 12 residues. In germline, CDR1 is DFQATT, CDR2 SNEGSKA (reference sequence). The TCR comes from a man aged 45-65 years who received an inactivated influenza vaccine. The source material was PBMCs from blood, sampled about 6 weeks after vaccination. J is TRBJ1-2 and V is TRBV20-1; D remains unclear. CDR3 loop: CSASHANYGYTF. Written as DNA, the CDR3 is TGCAGTGCTAGTCACGCGAACTATGGCTACACCTTC.